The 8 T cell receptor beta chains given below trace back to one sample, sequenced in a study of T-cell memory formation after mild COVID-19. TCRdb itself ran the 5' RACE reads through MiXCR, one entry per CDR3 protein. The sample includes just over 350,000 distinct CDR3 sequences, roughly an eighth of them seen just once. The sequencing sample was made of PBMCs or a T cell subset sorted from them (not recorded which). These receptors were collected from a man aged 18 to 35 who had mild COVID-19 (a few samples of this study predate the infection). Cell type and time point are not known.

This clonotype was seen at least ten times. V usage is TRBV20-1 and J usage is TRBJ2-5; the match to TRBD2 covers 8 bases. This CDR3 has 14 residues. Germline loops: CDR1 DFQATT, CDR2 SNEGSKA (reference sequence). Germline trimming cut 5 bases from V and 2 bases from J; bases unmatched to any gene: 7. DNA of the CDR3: TGCAGTGCTCCGCGGGGGGCCAGGCAAGAGACCCAGTACTTC. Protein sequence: CSAPRGARQETQYF.

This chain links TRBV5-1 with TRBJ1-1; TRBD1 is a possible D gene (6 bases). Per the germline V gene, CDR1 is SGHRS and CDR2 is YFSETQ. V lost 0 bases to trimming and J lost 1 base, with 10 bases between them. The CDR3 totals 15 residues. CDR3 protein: CASSLVTGANTEAFF. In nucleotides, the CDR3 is TGCGCCAGCAGCTTGGTTACGGGGGCGAACACTGAAGCTTTCTTT.

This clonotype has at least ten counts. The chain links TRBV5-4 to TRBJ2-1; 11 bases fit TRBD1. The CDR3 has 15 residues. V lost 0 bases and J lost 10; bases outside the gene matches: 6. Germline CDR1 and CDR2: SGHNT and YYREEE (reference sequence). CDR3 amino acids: CASSLGDRGTREQFF. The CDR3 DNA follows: TGTGCCAGCAGCTTGGGGGACAGGGGGACACGGGAGCAGTTCTTC.

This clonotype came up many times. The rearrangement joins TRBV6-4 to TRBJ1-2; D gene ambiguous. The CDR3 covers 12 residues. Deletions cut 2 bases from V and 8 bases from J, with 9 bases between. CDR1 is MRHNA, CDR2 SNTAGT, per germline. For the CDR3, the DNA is TGTGCCAGCAGTGACCAGCGGTGGGGCTACACCTTC. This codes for CASSDQRWGYTF.

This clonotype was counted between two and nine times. The DNA of the CDR3 is TGTGCCATCAGCCCGGGACTAGCGGGAAATGAGCAGTTCTTC. The encoded protein is CAISPGLAGNEQFF. The chain links TRBV10-3 to TRBJ2-1, with 13 bases lining up with TRBD2. Germline CDR1 is ENHRY and CDR2 is SYGVKD. This CDR3 contains 14 residues. V lost 6 bases, J lost 7 bases, and 3 bases stayed unmatched.

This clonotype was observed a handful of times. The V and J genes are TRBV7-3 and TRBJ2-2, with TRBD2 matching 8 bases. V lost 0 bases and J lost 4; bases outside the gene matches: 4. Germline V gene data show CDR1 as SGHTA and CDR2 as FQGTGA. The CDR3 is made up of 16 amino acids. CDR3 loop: CASSLTFSGGTGELFF. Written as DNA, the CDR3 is TGTGCCAGCAGCTTAACGTTCAGCGGGGGCACCGGGGAGCTGTTTTTT.

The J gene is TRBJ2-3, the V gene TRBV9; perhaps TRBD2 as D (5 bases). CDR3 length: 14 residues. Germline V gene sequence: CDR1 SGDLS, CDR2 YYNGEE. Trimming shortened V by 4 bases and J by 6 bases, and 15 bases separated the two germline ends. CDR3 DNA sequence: TGTGCCAGCAGCAGCGGTGTTACAGCCGATACGCAGTATTTT. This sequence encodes CASSSGVTADTQYF.

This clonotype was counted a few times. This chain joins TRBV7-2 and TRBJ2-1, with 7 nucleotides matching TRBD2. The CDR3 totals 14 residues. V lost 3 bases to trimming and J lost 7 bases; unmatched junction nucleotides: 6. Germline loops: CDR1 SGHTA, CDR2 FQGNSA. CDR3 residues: CASSFRTSTNEQFF. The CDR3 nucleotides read TGTGCCAGCAGCTTCCGGACTAGTACGAATGAGCAGTTCTTC. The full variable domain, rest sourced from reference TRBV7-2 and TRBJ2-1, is GAGVSQSPSNKVTEKGKDVELRCDPISGHTALYWYRQSLGQGLEFLIYFQGNSAPDKSGLPSDRFSAERTGGSVSTLTIQRTQQEDSAVYLCASSFRTSTNEQFFGPGTRLTVL.